The 21 T cell receptor beta chains below were found in one sample sequenced in a study of neurological immune-mediated disorders. TCRdb itself ran the 5' RACE reads through MiXCR, one entry per CDR3 protein. The table shows 45,000 or so distinct CDR3 sequences, with under 6.5% occurring only once. What was sequenced was CD4+ T cells from blood. The origin of the receptors is a woman aged 40 to 49 in good health.

This clonotype occurred many times. The genes are TRBV20-1 and TRBJ1-2, with 10 bases lining up with TRBD1. The CDR3 totals 16 residues. V was clipped by 1 base and J by 3 bases; unmatched bases: 8. Germline CDR1 is DFQATT and CDR2 is SNEGSKA (reference sequence). The CDR3 coding sequence is TGCAGTGCTAGAGGCGGGACAGGGGTGGAGGACTATGGCTACACCTTC. Amino acids: CSARGGTGVEDYGYTF.

This clonotype was detected many times. The rearrangement links TRBV6-6 to TRBJ2-5; the D is unclear. The CDR3 length is 12 residues. Germline loops: CDR1 MNHNY, CDR2 SVGAGI (reference sequence). Trimming removed 0 bases from V and 5 bases from J, with 4 bases in between. CDR3 sequence: CASSYSSETQYF. CDR3 bases: TGTGCCAGCAGTTACTCGAGTGAGACCCAGTACTTC.

This clonotype was seen repeatedly, ten times or more. V is TRBV6-5 and J is TRBJ1-4, with 8 bases that match TRBD1. The CDR3 covers 16 residues. V was clipped by 5 bases and J by 7 bases; unmatched bases: 12. Germline V gene sequence: CDR1 MNHEY, CDR2 SVGAGI. In DNA, the CDR3 is TGTGCCAGCAGTAAAGGGACAGGCCAGAATCCTGAAAAACTGTTTTTT. Protein product: CASSKGTGQNPEKLFF.

This clonotype was recorded at least ten times. The gene calls are TRBV28 and TRBJ2-2; TRBD2 aligns across 14 bases. CDR1 is MDHEN, CDR2 SYDVKM, per germline. Trimming cost V 6 bases and J 6 bases; bases outside gene matches: 6. The CDR3 has 16 amino acids. CDR3 nucleotides: TGTGCCAGCAGCAGAGGACTAGCGGGAGGTCCCGGGGAGCTGTTTTTT. Amino acids: CASSRGLAGGPGELFF.

At least ten counts were recorded for this clonotype. The V gene is TRBV28, the J gene TRBJ1-5, with D possibly TRBD1 on 6 matching bases. V lost 4 bases to trimming and J lost 3 bases, with 16 bases between them. Germline V gives CDR1 MDHEN, CDR2 SYDVKM. CDR3 length: 16 residues. The CDR3, as DNA: TGTGCCAGCAGTTCTCCCCTCGGACAGAACAATCAGCCCCAGCATTTT. Its translation: CASSSPLGQNNQPQHF.

In its sample, this clonotype was seen many times. V is TRBV5-1 and J is TRBJ2-7, with D tentatively TRBD2 (5 bases). Germline V gene data show CDR1 as SGHRS and CDR2 as YFSETQ. CDR3 length: 14 amino acids. V gave up 1 base and J gave up 0 bases, with 8 bases separating them. In nucleotides, the CDR3 is TGCGCCAGCAGCTTGCAGCGGAGCTCCTACGAGCAGTACTTC. Translated: CASSLQRSSYEQYF.

There are many counts of this clonotype. J is TRBJ2-1 and V is TRBV6-2 or TRBV6-3, with a tentative D call TRBD1 (5 bases). The V gene's germline CDR1 is MNHEY and CDR2 SVGEGT. V was cut by 7 bases and J by 3 bases, with 7 bases left in between. The CDR3 has 12 residues. CDR3 sequence reads: CASNRGYNEQFF. The CDR3, as DNA: TGTGCCAGCAATAGGGGCTACAATGAGCAGTTCTTC.

This clonotype has ten or more counts. The chain combines TRBV5-1 with TRBJ2-1; perhaps TRBD2 as D (5 bases). V lost 4 bases and J 4 bases, leaving 9 bases between the germline ends. The CDR3 runs to 13 residues. Germline CDR1 and CDR2: SGHRS and YFSETQ. The CDR3 nucleotides read TGCGCCAGCAGCATGGACTTTTACAATGAGCAGTTCTTC. Its protein is CASSMDFYNEQFF. The complete variable domain, with remaining parts taken from reference TRBV5-1 and TRBJ2-1, reads KAGVTQTPRYLIKTRGQQVTLSCSPISGHRSVSWYQQTPGQGLQFLFEYFSETQRNKGNFPGRFSGRQFSNSRSEMNVSTLELGDSALYLCASSMDFYNEQFFGPGTRLTVL.

This clonotype has ten or more counts. The V call is TRBV7-9, the J call TRBJ2-1, with 13 bases identical to TRBD2. Trimming took 4 bases from V and 5 from J; bases not matched to a gene: 5. The CDR3 length is 16 residues. Germline V gene data show CDR1 as SEHNR and CDR2 as FQNEAQ (reference sequence). The CDR3 reads CASSSQLAGGDNEQFF. The CDR3 DNA follows: TGTGCCAGCAGCTCCCAACTAGCGGGAGGGGACAATGAGCAGTTCTTC.

At least ten counts were recorded for this clonotype. The CDR3 coding sequence is TGTGCCAGCAGCAAACGGGGGGAGGGGGGAGAACTCTACGAGCAGTACTTC. Amino acids: CASSKRGEGGELYEQYF. The chain uses TRBV21-1 and TRBJ2-7; the D segment call TRBD2 is taken from the table without a DNA check. TRBV21-1 represents a pseudogene. The CDR3 covers 17 residues.

This clonotype was seen repeatedly, ten times or more. The chain joins TRBV27 to TRBJ2-7, with unresolved D. CDR1 is MNHEY and CDR2 is SMNVEV in the germline V gene (reference sequence). The CDR3 has 13 residues. V was pared by 3 bases and J by 7 bases, with 13 bases between. The CDR3 here is CASSFRIYEEQYF. DNA for the CDR3: TGTGCCAGCAGTTTCCGGATCTACGAGGAGCAGTACTTC.

There are many counts of this clonotype. The chain uses TRBV5-1 and TRBJ1-1, with 7 bases identical to TRBD1. J was trimmed by 0 bases and V by 0 bases; bases with no gene match: 2. The CDR3 length is 15 residues. Germline V gene sequence: CDR1 SGHRS, CDR2 YFSETQ. CDR3 in amino acids: CASSLGGTVNTEAFF. The CDR3, as DNA: TGCGCCAGCAGCTTGGGCGGGACAGTGAACACTGAAGCTTTCTTT. The variable domain in full, with the rest retrieved from reference TRBV5-1 and TRBJ1-1, is KAGVTQTPRYLIKTRGQQVTLSCSPISGHRSVSWYQQTPGQGLQFLFEYFSETQRNKGNFPGRFSGRQFSNSRSEMNVSTLELGDSALYLCASSLGGTVNTEAFFGQGTRLTVV.

This clonotype turned up a few times. CDR3 coding DNA: TGCAGTGCTAGAGGACCGGGCAGTAACCCCTACGAGCAGTACTTC. Its translation: CSARGPGSNPYEQYF. The chain has TRBV20-1 and TRBJ2-7; D is undetermined. Trimming pared 1 base from V and 2 bases from J, leaving 15 bases between. The germline V gene has CDR1 DFQATT and CDR2 SNEGSKA (reference sequence). The CDR3 spans 15 residues.

This clonotype was counted many times. J is TRBJ1-6 and V is TRBV15, with 9 nucleotides matching TRBD1. V was pared by 3 bases and J by 11 bases, with 8 bases of the junction left unmatched. Germline values: CDR1 LNHNV, CDR2 YYDKDF (reference sequence). This CDR3 contains 15 residues. The CDR3 coding sequence is TGTGCCACCAGCAGCCGGGACAGGGTTTCGGCACCCCTCCACTTT. Protein: CATSSRDRVSAPLHF.

This clonotype was observed many times. V is TRBV5-1 and J is TRBJ2-5; 10 nucleotides line up with TRBD1. The CDR3 sequence is 14 residues long. The ends lost 3 bases at V and 4 bases at J; junction bases unmatched: 3. Per germline, CDR1 SGHRS and CDR2 YFSETQ. The CDR3 coding sequence is TGCGCCAGCAGCTCTGGGACAGGGGCAGAGACCCAGTACTTC. Translating it yields CASSSGTGAETQYF.

The chain is built from TRBV7-2 and TRBJ1-6; the match to TRBD1 covers 7 bases. The CDR3 contains 15 residues. Trimming removed 4 bases from V and 7 bases from J; junction bases left unmatched: 7. The germline V gene has CDR1 SGHTA and CDR2 FQGNSA. The CDR3 nucleotides read TGTGCCAGCAGCTCCTTTACAGGGGCGAATTCACCCCTCCACTTT. This encodes CASSSFTGANSPLHF.

This clonotype was seen at least ten times. This chain links TRBV20-1 with TRBJ2-3, with 11 bases fitting TRBD2. Germline lookup yields CDR1 DFQATT and CDR2 SNEGSKA (reference sequence). V lost 1 base, J lost 5 bases, and 8 bases stayed unmatched. This CDR3 region has 16 residues. CDR3 bases: TGCAGTGCTAGAGCCCAACTAGCGGGAGCCCAAGATACGCAGTATTTT. Translation: CSARAQLAGAQDTQYF.

This clonotype was seen at least ten times. The rearrangement joins TRBV12-3 or TRBV12-4 to TRBJ1-6, with D maybe TRBD1 (5 bases). V gave up 0 bases and J gave up 6 bases, with 15 bases separating them. This CDR3 spans 17 amino acids. CDR3 coding DNA: TGTGCCAGCAGTTTAGCCTCCGGATCAGGGTTTAATTCACCCCTCCACTTT. Its protein is CASSLASGSGFNSPLHF.

This clonotype was detected ten times or more. This chain joins TRBV5-1 and TRBJ2-5; D may correspond to TRBD1 or TRBD2 (5 bases each). Germline loops: CDR1 SGHRS, CDR2 YFSETQ. Trimming pared 0 bases from V and 4 bases from J, leaving 13 bases between. The CDR3 is made up of 15 amino acids. The CDR3: CASSLAMGELETQYF. In DNA form, the CDR3 reads TGCGCCAGCAGCTTGGCCATGGGGGAGTTAGAGACCCAGTACTTC.

At least ten counts were recorded for this clonotype. Written as DNA, the CDR3 is TGCGCCAGCAGCCCCTGGGGAAACACCGGGGAGCTGTTTTTT. Residues: CASSPWGNTGELFF. This chain joins TRBV5-1 and TRBJ2-2; D not resolved. This CDR3 has 14 residues. Trimming left V 4 bases short and J 2 bases short, with 9 bases between. The germline CDR1 and CDR2 sequences are SGHRS and YFSETQ.

This clonotype was detected ten times or more. V is TRBV20-1 and J is TRBJ2-7; TRBD1 agrees at 7 bases. V trimming: 5 bases; J trimming: 3 bases; junction bases outside the gene matches: 4. The length of the CDR3 is 12 residues. Germline V CDR1 and CDR2: DFQATT, SNEGSKA (reference sequence). Here the CDR3 DNA reads TGCAGTGCTGGGGACAGAGGCTACGAGCAGTACTTC. The encoded protein is CSAGDRGYEQYF.